A selection of T cell receptor beta chains follows, all from one sample in a study of blood T cell repertoires in COVID-19. Clones were read by immunoSEQ multiplex PCR, and TCRdb kept only the in-frame ones, dropping some. Altogether more than 85,000 clones are present, 82% being singletons, with the ten largest covering about 15%. Sequences were obtained from peripheral blood. Receptor source: a woman aged 55-75 years with acute or convalescent COVID-19. The conserved cysteine and the conserved F or W are not part of the CDR3 here. Each record gives: CDR3 protein, clone size, V gene, J gene. Clone size is shown for a subset of rows, as once, few, many or a class of expanded clone.

CDR3: ASSLKGGPETQY; size: .; V: TRBV5-6; J: TRBJ2-5
CDR3: ASSLGAGHGYT; size: few; V: TRBV11-1; J: TRBJ1-2
CDR3: ASSPSGGGNQPQH; size: .; V: TRBV18; J: TRBJ1-5
CDR3: ASSLGPGKETQY; size: .; V: TRBV7-3; J: TRBJ2-5
CDR3: ASSGDRGGYT; size: .; V: TRBV2; J: TRBJ1-2
CDR3: ASSPDGIAGDTDTQY; size: .; V: TRBV13; J: TRBJ2-3
CDR3: ASSLGTANSPLH; size: few; V: TRBV5-1; J: TRBJ1-6
CDR3: ASSSSGTGELF; size: few; V: TRBV13; J: TRBJ2-2
CDR3: SARGGAEAF; size: .; V: TRBV20-1; J: TRBJ1-1
CDR3: ASSGGTAYSGANVLT; size: .; V: TRBV5-5; J: TRBJ2-6
CDR3: AWKRTATDTQY; size: .; V: TRBV30; J: TRBJ2-3
CDR3: ASSPGPGQGFGYT; size: .; V: TRBV9; J: TRBJ1-2
CDR3: ASSYWDRHSNQPQH; size: few; V: TRBV6-2/TRBV6-3; J: TRBJ1-5
CDR3: SASGGTANQPQH; size: .; V: TRBV20-1; J: TRBJ1-5
CDR3: ASSFSWTDTDTQY; size: few; V: TRBV6-5; J: TRBJ2-3
CDR3: ASRGGGASSYEQY; size: many; V: TRBV28; J: TRBJ2-7
CDR3: ASSPGTASSYNEQF; size: .; V: TRBV4-2; J: TRBJ2-1
CDR3: ALGRVY; size: .; V: TRBV30; J: TRBJ2-7
CDR3: SASAGGHEQY; size: .; V: TRBV20-1; J: TRBJ2-7
CDR3: ASSLVGTNSNQPQH; size: few; V: TRBV7-2; J: TRBJ1-5
CDR3: ASSQVGTGQNYGYT; size: .; V: TRBV4-1; J: TRBJ1-2
CDR3: ASRLSEVDRRTDTQY; size: once; V: TRBV12-2; J: TRBJ2-3
CDR3: ASSFGGASYNEQF; size: .; V: TRBV11-2; J: TRBJ2-1
CDR3: ASSVGGLRGTDTQY; size: .; V: TRBV9; J: TRBJ2-3
CDR3: ASSLHGRENTEAF; size: few; V: TRBV3-1/TRBV3-2; J: TRBJ1-1
CDR3: ASSIAVASHEQF; size: .; V: TRBV19; J: TRBJ2-1
CDR3: ASSFLWTSGGSYEQY; size: .; V: TRBV27; J: TRBJ2-7
CDR3: ASSGDTRSGNTIY; size: .; V: TRBV9; J: TRBJ1-3
CDR3: ASSLGGTGSEKLF; size: .; V: TRBV5-1; J: TRBJ1-4
CDR3: ASSPQSSSGGLGSDTQY; size: .; V: TRBV4-1; J: TRBJ2-3